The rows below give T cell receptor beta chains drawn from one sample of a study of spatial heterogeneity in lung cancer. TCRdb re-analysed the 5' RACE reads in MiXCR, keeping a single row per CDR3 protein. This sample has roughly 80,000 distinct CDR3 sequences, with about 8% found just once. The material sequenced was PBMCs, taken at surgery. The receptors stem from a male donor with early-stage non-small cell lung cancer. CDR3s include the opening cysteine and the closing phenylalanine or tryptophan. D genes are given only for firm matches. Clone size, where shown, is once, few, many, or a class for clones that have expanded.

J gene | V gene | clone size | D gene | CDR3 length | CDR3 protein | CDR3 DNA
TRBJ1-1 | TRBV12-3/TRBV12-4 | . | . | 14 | CASSFKAENTEAFF | TGTGCCAGCAGTTTTAAGGCCGAGAACACTGAAGCTTTCTTT
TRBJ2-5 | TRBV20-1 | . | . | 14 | CSARDVDGQETQYF | TGCAGTGCTAGAGATGTGGACGGCCAAGAGACCCAGTACTTC
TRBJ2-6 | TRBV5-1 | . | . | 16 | CASSLQGNSGANVLTF | TGCGCCAGCAGCCTGCAGGGGAACTCTGGGGCCAACGTCCTGACTTTC
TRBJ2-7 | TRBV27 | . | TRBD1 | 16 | CASSTQQGPTFYEQYF | TGTGCCAGCAGTACACAACAGGGGCCCACCTTCTACGAGCAGTACTTC
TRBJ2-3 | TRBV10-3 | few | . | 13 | CAIRPEYTDTQYF | TGTGCCATCAGACCCGAATACACAGATACGCAGTATTTT
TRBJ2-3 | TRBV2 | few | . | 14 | CASSRRQDTDTQYF | TGTGCCAGCAGCCGCCGTCAAGACACAGATACGCAGTATTTT
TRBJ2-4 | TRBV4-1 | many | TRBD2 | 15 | CASSLTSASPGIQYF | TGCGCCAGCAGCCTGACTAGCGCCTCCCCGGGCATTCAGTACTTC
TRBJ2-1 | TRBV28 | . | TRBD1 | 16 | CASSSPGTESENEQFF | TGTGCCAGCAGTTCTCCCGGGACAGAGTCCGAGAATGAGCAGTTCTTC
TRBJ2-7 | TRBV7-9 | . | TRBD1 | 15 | CASSSTGDSSYEQYF | TGTGCCAGCAGCTCGACAGGGGACAGCTCCTACGAGCAGTACTTC
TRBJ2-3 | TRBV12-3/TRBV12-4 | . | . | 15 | CASSRFLASTDTQYF | TGTGCCAGCAGTCGGTTCCTAGCTAGCACAGATACGCAGTATTTT
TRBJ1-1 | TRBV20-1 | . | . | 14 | CSARRPGGGTEAFF | TGCAGTGCTAGGCGTCCGGGAGGAGGAACTGAAGCTTTCTTT
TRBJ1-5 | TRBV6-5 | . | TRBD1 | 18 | CASSYFPDRANSNQPQHF | TGTGCCAGCAGTTACTTCCCGGACAGGGCTAATAGCAATCAGCCCCAGCATTTT
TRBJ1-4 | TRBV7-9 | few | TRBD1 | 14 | CASSRTGWQEKLFF | TGTGCCAGCAGCCGGACAGGGTGGCAGGAAAAACTGTTTTTT
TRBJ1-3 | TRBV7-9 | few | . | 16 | CASTATGTFSGNTIYF | TGTGCCAGCACCGCGACAGGAACTTTTTCTGGAAACACCATATATTTT
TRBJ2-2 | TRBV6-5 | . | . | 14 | CASSQFPGTGELFF | TGTGCCAGCAGCCAATTCCCGGGTACCGGGGAGCTGTTTTTT
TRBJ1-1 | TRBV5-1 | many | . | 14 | CASSLPSPNTEAFF | TGCGCCAGCAGCTTACCCAGTCCGAACACTGAAGCTTTCTTT
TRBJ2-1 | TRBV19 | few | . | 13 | CASSISAGNEQFF | TGTGCCAGTAGTATAAGCGCCGGGAATGAGCAGTTCTTC
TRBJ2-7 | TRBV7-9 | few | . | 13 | CASSLQNSYEQYF | TGTGCCAGCAGCTTACAAAACTCCTACGAGCAGTACTTC
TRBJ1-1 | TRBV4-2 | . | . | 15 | CASSQEVGKNTEAFF | TGTGCCAGCAGCCAAGAAGTTGGGAAGAACACTGAAGCTTTCTTT
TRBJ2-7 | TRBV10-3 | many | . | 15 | CAISDRDISSYEQYF | TGTGCCATCAGTGACCGGGACATAAGCTCCTACGAGCAGTACTTC
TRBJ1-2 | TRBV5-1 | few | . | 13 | CASSLSAGYGYTF | TGCGCCAGCAGCTTGTCTGCGGGCTATGGCTACACCTTC
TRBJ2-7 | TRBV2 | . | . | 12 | CASSGRGYEQYF | TGTGCCAGCAGTGGTCGCGGCTACGAGCAGTACTTC
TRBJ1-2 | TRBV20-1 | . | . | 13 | CSARDMAGDGYTF | TGCAGTGCTAGAGATATGGCAGGGGATGGCTACACCTTC
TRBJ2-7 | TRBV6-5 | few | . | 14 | CASSYSGGSPEQYF | TGTGCCAGCAGTTACTCAGGAGGCTCGCCCGAGCAGTACTTC
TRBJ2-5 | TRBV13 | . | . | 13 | CASSKGGLETQYF | TGTGCCAGCAGCAAGGGGGGTCTAGAGACCCAGTACTTC
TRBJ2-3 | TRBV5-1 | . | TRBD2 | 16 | CASSLAASGSSDTQYF | TGCGCCAGCAGCTTGGCGGCTAGCGGGAGCTCAGATACGCAGTATTTT
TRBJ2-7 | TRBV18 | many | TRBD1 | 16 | CASSSLWDRGIHEQYF | TGTGCCAGCTCATCACTGTGGGACAGGGGTATCCACGAGCAGTACTTC
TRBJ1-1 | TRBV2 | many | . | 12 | CASSDIVNGGFF | TGTGCCAGCAGTGATATCGTTAACGGGGGTTTCTTT
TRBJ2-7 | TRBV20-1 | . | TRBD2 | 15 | CSARELAGISYEQYF | TGCAGTGCTAGAGAACTAGCGGGGATATCCTACGAGCAGTACTTC
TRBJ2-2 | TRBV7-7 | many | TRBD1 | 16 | CASSPRQGLAGGELFF | TGTGCCAGCAGCCCGCGACAGGGGCTTGCCGGCGGGGAGCTGTTTTTT
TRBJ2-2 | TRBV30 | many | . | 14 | CAWMRGTNTGELFF | TGTGCCTGGATGCGGGGAACGAACACCGGGGAGCTGTTTTTT
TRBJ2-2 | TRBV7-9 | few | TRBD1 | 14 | CASSGGTGTGELFF | TGTGCCAGCAGCGGAGGGACAGGGACCGGGGAGCTGTTTTTT
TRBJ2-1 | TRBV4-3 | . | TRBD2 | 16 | CASSQDWTRSYNEQFF | TGCGCCAGCAGCCAAGATTGGACTAGATCCTACAATGAGCAGTTCTTC
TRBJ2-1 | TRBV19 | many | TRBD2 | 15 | CASSIVAGQYNEQFF | TGTGCCAGTAGTATAGTAGCGGGGCAATACAATGAGCAGTTCTTC
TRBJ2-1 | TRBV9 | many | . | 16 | CASSKPDGDYENEQFF | TGTGCCAGCAGCAAACCGGACGGAGACTACGAGAATGAGCAGTTCTTC
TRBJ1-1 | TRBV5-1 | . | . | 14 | CASSLLPGHNEAFF | TGCGCCAGCAGCTTACTTCCGGGACATAATGAAGCTTTCTTT
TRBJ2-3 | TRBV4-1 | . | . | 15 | CASSQEGGSTDTQYF | TGCGCCAGCAGCCAAGAAGGGGGAAGCACAGATACGCAGTATTTT
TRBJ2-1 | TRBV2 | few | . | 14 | CASTYLRTGTAWVF | TGTGCCAGCACCTACCTTCGGACCGGGACGGCCTGGGTCTTC
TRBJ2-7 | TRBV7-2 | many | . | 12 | CASSLARYEQYF | TGTGCCAGCAGCTTAGCTCGGTACGAGCAGTACTTC
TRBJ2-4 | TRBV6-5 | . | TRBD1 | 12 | CATSDRKNIQYF | TGTGCCACCTCGGACAGGAAAAACATTCAGTACTTC
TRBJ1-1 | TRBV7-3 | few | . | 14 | CASSFQPTNTEAFF | TGTGCCAGCAGCTTCCAACCCACTAACACTGAAGCTTTCTTT
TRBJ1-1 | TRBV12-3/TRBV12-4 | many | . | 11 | CASSFGVFAFF | TGTGCCAGCAGTTTTGGGGTATTTGCTTTCTTT
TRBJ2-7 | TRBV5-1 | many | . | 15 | CASSPMADHSYEQYF | TGCGCCAGCAGTCCAATGGCGGACCATTCCTACGAGCAGTACTTC
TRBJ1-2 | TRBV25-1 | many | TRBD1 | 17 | CASSGDRGPSLGYGYTF | TGTGCCAGCAGTGGAGACAGGGGTCCCTCCTTGGGATATGGCTACACCTTC
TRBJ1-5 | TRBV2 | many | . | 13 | CASRTDSNQPQHF | TGTGCCAGCAGGACAGATAGCAATCAGCCCCAGCATTTT